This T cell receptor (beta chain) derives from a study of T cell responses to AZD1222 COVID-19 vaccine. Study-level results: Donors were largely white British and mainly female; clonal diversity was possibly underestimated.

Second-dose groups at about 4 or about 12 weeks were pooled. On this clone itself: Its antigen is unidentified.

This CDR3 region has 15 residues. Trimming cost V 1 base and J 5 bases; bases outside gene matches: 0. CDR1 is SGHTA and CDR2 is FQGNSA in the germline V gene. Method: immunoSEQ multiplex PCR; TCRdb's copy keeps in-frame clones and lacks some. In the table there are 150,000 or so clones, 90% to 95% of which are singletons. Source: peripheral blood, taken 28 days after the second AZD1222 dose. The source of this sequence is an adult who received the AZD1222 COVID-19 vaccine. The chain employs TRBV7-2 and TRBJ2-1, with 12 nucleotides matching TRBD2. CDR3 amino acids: CASSLGLAGDNEQFF. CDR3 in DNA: TGTGCCAGCAGCTTAGGACTAGCGGGAGACAATGAGCAGTTCTTC.